The next 27 T cell receptor beta chains were all read from a single sample in a study of patients and donors after allogeneic stem cell transplantation. TCRdb independently ran MiXCR on the RT-PCR reads; one entry per CDR3 protein. The repertoire consists of roughly 960,000 distinct CDR3 sequences, with roughly 18% occurring once and the leading ten covering around 6%. The specimen was blood, either unsorted or a sorted T cell fraction (not recorded which). The receptors derive from a human donor who was either an allogeneic HSCT recipient or a stem cell or donor lymphocyte infusion donor (not recorded which). It is not recorded whose cells these are; they may come from a transplant donor.

The chain recombines TRBV29-1 with TRBJ2-1; TRBD1 is a possible D gene (6 bases). CDR1 is SQVTM, CDR2 ANQGSEA, per germline. The CDR3 is 11 amino acids. V gave up 5 bases and J gave up 14 bases, with 16 bases separating them. The CDR3 DNA sequence: TGCAGCGTTTCCCTAGGACAGTCGAAGTTCTTC. The encoded protein is CSVSLGQSKFF.

This clonotype was recorded at least ten times. The J gene is TRBJ2-2, the V gene TRBV5-1; 10 bases fit TRBD1. Germline CDR1 is SGHRS and CDR2 is YFSETQ. V was pared by 4 bases and J by 3 bases, with 3 bases of the junction left unmatched. This CDR3 region has 15 residues. The CDR3 loop is CASSPGTGDTGELFF. The CDR3 DNA reads as TGCGCCAGCAGCCCCGGGACAGGGGACACCGGGGAGCTGTTTTTT. The full variable domain, completed using reference TRBV5-1 and TRBJ2-2, is KAGVTQTPRYLIKTRGQQVTLSCSPISGHRSVSWYQQTPGQGLQFLFEYFSETQRNKGNFPGRFSGRQFSNSRSEMNVSTLELGDSALYLCASSPGTGDTGELFFGEGSRLTVL.

There are a few counts of this clonotype. The gene calls are TRBV9 and TRBJ1-3; possibly TRBD1 for D (5 bases). Per the germline V gene, CDR1 is SGDLS and CDR2 is YYNGEE. This CDR3 has 19 residues. V was trimmed by 0 bases and J by 0 bases, leaving 19 bases between them. In DNA, the CDR3 is TGTGCCAGCAGCGTAGGAGAGGTCGACAGCCTTCTCTCTGGAAACACCATATATTTT. Its protein product is CASSVGEVDSLLSGNTIYF.

The chain is built from TRBV5-6 and TRBJ2-3; 7 bases map to TRBD2. The CDR3 contains 14 residues. V was pared by 6 bases and J by 2 bases, with 6 bases of the junction left unmatched. Germline CDR1 reads SGHDT; CDR2 reads YYEEEE. Written as DNA, the CDR3 is TGTGCCAGCATCCGGACTAGGAACACAGATACGCAGTATTTT. It codes for CASIRTRNTDTQYF.

In this sample, this clonotype turned up a few times. The CDR3: CASSLQQQGSGELFF. In DNA, the CDR3 is TGCGCCAGCAGCCTCCAACAACAAGGGTCCGGGGAGCTGTTTTTT. The chain recombines TRBV5-1 with TRBJ2-2, with D unresolved. CDR1 is SGHRS, CDR2 YFSETQ, per germline. The CDR3 sequence is 15 residues long. Trimming left V 4 bases short and J 6 bases short, with 16 bases between.

This clonotype has just a few counts. The chain uses TRBV12-3 or TRBV12-4 and TRBJ1-2; maybe TRBD1 (5 bases). Trimming took 2 bases from V and 0 from J, leaving 13 bases between them. The CDR3 loop spans 16 amino acids. The CDR3 spells CASSLTQGQANYGYTF. CDR3 DNA sequence: TGTGCCAGCAGTTTAACCCAGGGCCAAGCTAACTATGGCTACACCTTC.

The chain recombines TRBV20-1 with TRBJ2-5, with D possibly being TRBD1 (6 bases). The ends were cut back, 0 bases at V and 2 bases at J, with 13 bases in the middle. Per the germline V gene, CDR1 is DFQATT and CDR2 is SNEGSKA (reference sequence). This CDR3 is 15 amino acids long. Here the CDR3 DNA reads TGCAGTGCTAGAGATCAAGGGGGATGGCAAGAGACCCAGTACTTC. As protein: CSARDQGGWQETQYF.

The chain carries TRBV20-1 and TRBJ2-5; D is uncertain. The CDR3 covers 13 residues. V gave up 3 bases and J gave up 1 base, with 9 bases separating them. Germline lookup yields CDR1 DFQATT and CDR2 SNEGSKA (reference sequence). CDR3 bases: TGCAGTGCTAGTTTGACCCTCCAAGAGACCCAGTACTTC. Its translation: CSASLTLQETQYF.

This clonotype was counted once. The CDR3 DNA is TGTGCCAGCAGCTGGCGGACAGGGTTTTACGAGCAGTACTTC. Translated: CASSWRTGFYEQYF. The rearrangement joins TRBV5-4 to TRBJ2-7, with TRBD1 matching 8 bases. Germline trimming cut 3 bases from V and 4 bases from J; bases unmatched to any gene: 6. Germline V gene data show CDR1 as SGHNT and CDR2 as YYREEE (reference sequence). This CDR3 has 14 residues.

This clonotype came up many times. The chain combines TRBV7-9 with TRBJ2-1, with 7 bases matching TRBD2. Germline trimming cut 5 bases from V and 5 bases from J; bases unmatched to any gene: 9. The CDR3 has 15 residues. Germline V gene sequence: CDR1 SEHNR, CDR2 FQNEAQ (reference sequence). CDR3 in amino acids: CASSLRLAPNNEQFF. The CDR3 coding sequence is TGTGCCAGCAGCCTCAGACTAGCCCCAAACAATGAGCAGTTCTTC.

Only a few counts were recorded for this clonotype. This chain joins TRBV24-1 and TRBJ1-5; the D is unclear. Germline assignment: CDR1 KGHDR and CDR2 SFDVKD. Trimming left V 9 bases short and J 1 base short, with 12 bases between. This CDR3 spans 14 amino acids. CDR3 sequence reads: CATGMRASNQPQHF. The DNA for the CDR3 is TGTGCCACCGGGATGAGGGCAAGCAATCAGCCCCAGCATTTT.

This clonotype has just a few counts. This chain connects TRBV24-1 to TRBJ2-1; unclear D gene. The CDR3 consists of 17 residues. V lost 2 bases, J lost 0 bases, and 13 bases lay in between. Germline loops: CDR1 KGHDR, CDR2 SFDVKD. Written as DNA, the CDR3 is TGTGCCACCAGTGATTCCTGGCCCACGAGCTCCTACAATGAGCAGTTCTTC. Translated: CATSDSWPTSSYNEQFF.

The gene calls are TRBV20-1 and TRBJ2-4, with TRBD1 identical over 9 bases. This CDR3 has 13 residues. V gave up 5 bases and J gave up 7 bases; unmatched junction bases: 6. Germline assignment: CDR1 DFQATT and CDR2 SNEGSKA (reference sequence). The CDR3 DNA reads as TGCAGTGCTTCGGACAGGGGCCCTAACATTCAGTACTTC. It translates to CSASDRGPNIQYF.

This clonotype was detected ten times or more. The V gene is TRBV6-6, the J gene TRBJ2-5; D is unclear. This CDR3 region has 11 residues. CDR1 is MNHNY, CDR2 SVGAGI, per germline (reference sequence). V was trimmed by 7 bases and J by 4 bases, leaving 7 bases between them. CDR3 protein: CASMTGETQYF. In DNA form, the CDR3 reads TGTGCCAGCATGACGGGAGAGACCCAGTACTTC.

The V and J genes are TRBV12-5 and TRBJ2-3; D gene ambiguous. Germline V CDR1 and CDR2: LGHNT, FRNRAP. V lost 5 bases, J lost 4 bases, and 7 bases lay in between. There are 12 residues in the CDR3. The CDR3 loop reads CASGNGPDTQYF. CDR3 in DNA: TGTGCTAGTGGTAACGGACCAGATACGCAGTATTTT.

This clonotype was recorded many times. One end of the junction is discordant with germline, which a read error may explain. CDR3 in amino acids: CASSLGSRNTEAFF. The DNA for the CDR3 is TGCGCCAGCAGCTTGGGATCGAGAAACACTGAAGCTTTCTTT. The J gene is TRBJ1-1, the V gene TRBV12-3 or TRBV12-4; D is uncertain. This CDR3 is 14 amino acids long.

This rearrangement joins TRBV12-3 or TRBV12-4 to TRBJ2-3; D unclear. Trimming cost V 7 bases and J 5 bases, with 10 bases left between them. CDR3 length: 12 amino acids. This CDR3 is CASTQKGDTQYF. In nucleotides, the CDR3 is TGTGCCAGCACCCAGAAGGGAGATACGCAGTATTTT.

CDR3 in amino acids: CASSLGVTYNEQFF. DNA of the CDR3: TGTGCCAGCAGCTTGGGAGTGACCTACAATGAGCAGTTCTTC. The gene calls are TRBV7-9 and TRBJ2-1, with a weak D call TRBD2 (5 bases). The germline gives CDR1 SEHNR, CDR2 FQNEAQ (reference sequence). The germline V and J ends were trimmed by 3 bases and 2 bases, with 8 bases remaining between them. The CDR3 loop spans 14 amino acids.

This clonotype was seen more than once but under ten times. The chain employs TRBV4-3 and TRBJ1-2, with a possible D match to TRBD1 (5 bases). Germline loops: CDR1 LGHNA, CDR2 YSLEER. The V end was cut by 0 bases, the J end by 4 bases, with 12 bases between. The CDR3 extends over 15 amino acids. The CDR3 DNA reads as TGCGCCAGCAGCCAAGATCTGGGGACTGCCTATGGCTACACCTTC. Translation: CASSQDLGTAYGYTF.

The rearrangement uses TRBV6-1 and TRBJ2-3; 7 bases agree with TRBD1. Germline V gives CDR1 MNHNS, CDR2 SASEGT. The CDR3 loop spans 13 amino acids. The V and J ends lost 7 bases and 5 bases, in that order; junction bases with no gene match: 6. Here the CDR3 DNA reads TGTGCCAGCATACAGCAGGGGGAAGATACGCAGTATTTT. Its translation: CASIQQGEDTQYF.

The count of this clonotype is one. The chain uses TRBV6-2 or TRBV6-3 and TRBJ1-1; D gene ambiguous. The CDR3 has 14 amino acids. Trimming left V 3 bases short and J 4 bases short, with 12 bases between. Looked up from germline, CDR1 is MNHEY and CDR2 is SVGEGT. CDR3 coding DNA: TGTGCCAGCAGTTATTCGTCGGGGATCACTGAAGCTTTCTTT. Its translation: CASSYSSGITEAFF.

The chain combines TRBV5-4 with TRBJ1-2; TRBD1 aligns across 7 bases. V was pared by 2 bases and J by 4 bases, with 8 bases of the junction left unmatched. Germline V gene data show CDR1 as SGHNT and CDR2 as YYREEE (reference sequence). CDR3 length equals 15 residues. CDR3 coding DNA: TGTGCCAGCAGCTTACTAGGGGGCAGTAGCTATGGCTACACCTTC. Amino acids: CASSLLGGSSYGYTF.

There are a few counts of this clonotype. The CDR3 is CASSPEGSGLDTQYF. DNA for the CDR3: TGCGCCAGCAGCCCGGAGGGTAGCGGACTGGATACGCAGTATTTT. J is TRBJ2-3 and V is TRBV5-1; D is possibly TRBD2 (6 bases). The length of the CDR3 is 15 residues. The V gene lost 4 bases and the J gene lost 6 bases, with 18 bases spanning the gap. Per germline, CDR1 SGHRS and CDR2 YFSETQ.

The table lists this clonotype with a few counts. The chain uses TRBV9 and TRBJ1-3; no definite D call. The CDR3 runs to 14 residues. Germline CDR1 SGDLS, CDR2 YYNGEE. The V end was cut by 0 bases, the J end by 3 bases, with 7 bases between. CDR3 region: CASSVDPIGNTIYF. The CDR3 region has the DNA TGTGCCAGCAGCGTAGACCCCATTGGAAACACCATATATTTT.

CDR3 nucleotides: TGCAGTGCTACTAGCGGGAATCTGTTAGAGACCCAGTACTTC. This codes for CSATSGNLLETQYF. The V call is TRBV20-1, the J call TRBJ2-5; 9 positions agree with TRBD2. The germline gives CDR1 DFQATT, CDR2 SNEGSKA (reference sequence). The length of the CDR3 is 14 residues. Trimming cost V 4 bases and J 4 bases; bases outside gene matches: 7.

This clonotype appeared a few times. The gene calls are TRBV5-4 and TRBJ1-6, with D possibly being TRBD1 (6 bases). The CDR3 consists of 15 residues. Germline assignment: CDR1 SGHNT and CDR2 YYREEE (reference sequence). V was shortened by 2 bases and J by 6 bases, with 12 bases between the two germline ends. The CDR3 DNA is TGTGCCAGCAGCTTCCGGGACAACTTTAATTCACCCCTCCACTTT. Translating it yields CASSFRDNFNSPLHF.

A remark on this clonotype: A single base separates this from a much larger clone, so it may be a read error. This chain links TRBV12-3 or TRBV12-4 with TRBJ1-2; no definite D call. This CDR3 is 15 amino acids long. The V end was cut by 2 bases, the J end by 8 bases, with 18 bases between. The CDR3, as DNA: TGTGCCAGCAGTTTAACCCCAGGAAGGTCGGGCGGCTACACCTTC. Translating it yields CASSLTPGRSGGYTF.